What follows are 20 T cell receptor beta chains derived from one specimen sequenced in a study of cytomegalovirus exposure and HLA in healthy donors. Both 60 Vbeta primers and 13 Jbeta primers went into the PCR. Some clones are missing from TCRdb's copy, which holds only in-frame ones; the method was immunoSEQ multiplex PCR. The sample lists 95,000 to 100,000 clones, about 80% occurring once. Sequenced material: PBMCs. The source is a man aged 60 to 69 in good health and CMV-seropositive.

The chain links TRBV9 to TRBJ2-3; no definite D call. Trimming took off 0 bases at V and 2 bases at J, with 10 bases between the two ends. The CDR3 covers 15 residues. Germline loops: CDR1 SGDLS, CDR2 YYNGEE. The CDR3 here is CASSVATAYTDTQYF. The CDR3 DNA sequence: TGTGCCAGCAGCGTAGCTACAGCCTACACAGATACGCAGTATTTT.

CDR3 loop: CASSDSQGIGNTIYF. CDR3 in DNA: TGTGCCAGCAGTGACTCACAGGGAATTGGAAACACCATATATTTT. V and J are TRBV2 and TRBJ1-3, with D perhaps TRBD1 (6 bases). Germline CDR1 reads SNHLY; CDR2 reads FYNNEI. This CDR3 contains 15 residues. V lost 3 bases and J 3 bases, leaving 12 bases between the germline ends.

This clone was seen only a few times. This chain connects TRBV25-1 to TRBJ1-5; D perhaps matches TRBD1 (6 bases). Germline CDR1 is MGHDK and CDR2 is SYGVNS. The ends were cut back, 6 bases at V and 5 bases at J, with 11 bases in the middle. The CDR3 runs to 13 residues. Written as DNA, the CDR3 is TGTGCCAGCAGGGGGGGGACATATCAGCCCCAGCATTTT. This sequence encodes CASRGGTYQPQHF.

Concerning this clone: The junction departs from the called germline gene at one end, perhaps through a read error. This chain connects TRBV7-9 to TRBJ2-7, with a tentative D call TRBD1 (6 bases). The CDR3 is 13 amino acids. Per the germline V gene, CDR1 is SEHNR and CDR2 is FQNEAQ (reference sequence). The CDR3 DNA sequence: TGTTCCAGCAGCCGGACAGCCTCCTACGAGCAGTACTTC. It yields the protein CSSSRTASYEQYF. The full variable domain, with the rest looked up from reference TRBV7-9 and TRBJ2-7, is DTGVSQNPRHKITKRGQNVTFRCDPISEHNRLYWYRQTLGQGPEFLTYFQNEAQLEKSRLLSDRFSAERPKGSFSTLEIQRTEQGDSAMYLCSSSRTASYEQYFGPGTRLTVT.

This chain links TRBV4-3 with TRBJ1-2; D ambiguous. V lost 0 bases to trimming and J lost 3 bases, with 11 bases between them. This CDR3 is 15 amino acids long. The germline CDR1 and CDR2 sequences are LGHNA and YSLEER. The CDR3 DNA reads as TGCGCCAGCAGCCAAGATCCTACTACCCACTATGGCTACACCTTC. Its protein product is CASSQDPTTHYGYTF.

This rearrangement joins TRBV18 to TRBJ1-3; the D gene is possibly TRBD1 (6 bases). Between the trimmed V and J ends, which lost 2 bases and 2 bases, there was a span of 10 bases. CDR3 length: 15 amino acids. CDR1 and CDR2 from the germline V gene are KGHSH and LQKENI. The CDR3 spells CASSPRGTTGNTIYF. Here the CDR3 DNA reads TGTGCCAGCTCACCAAGGGGGACAACTGGAAACACCATATATTTT.

This clone was counted between two and nine times. This chain joins TRBV15 and TRBJ1-1; D remains unclear. The germline V gene encodes CDR1 LNHNV and CDR2 YYDKDF (reference sequence). The CDR3 extends over 17 amino acids. V shed 3 bases and J shed 7 bases, with 24 bases lying between them. The CDR3 reads CATSSPFQDGPGDEAFF. CDR3 in DNA: TGTGCCACCAGCAGTCCCTTTCAAGACGGACCCGGGGATGAAGCTTTCTTT.

This clone was counted a few times. This chain joins TRBV4-1 and TRBJ2-1, with 12 bases identical to TRBD2. The CDR3 runs to 16 residues. V dropped 2 bases and J dropped 8; count of bases not matched to a gene: 7. Germline-derived CDR1 and CDR2 are MGHRA and YSYEKL. The CDR3 protein is CASSQPSGGAKYEQFF. The DNA for the CDR3 is TGCGCCAGCAGCCAACCTAGCGGGGGGGCCAAGTATGAGCAGTTCTTC.

The V call is TRBV28, the J call TRBJ1-5; 7 nucleotides agree with TRBD1. CDR1 and CDR2 from the germline V gene are MDHEN and SYDVKM. The CDR3 has 16 amino acids. V lost 6 bases and J lost 0; bases outside the gene matches: 8. CDR3 loop: CASSIATGTSNQPQHF. The CDR3 DNA reads as TGTGCCAGCAGCATAGCGACAGGGACTAGCAATCAGCCCCAGCATTTT.

The chain links TRBV29-1 to TRBJ1-3; maybe TRBD1 (5 bases). This CDR3 is built from 13 residues. Trimming stripped 3 bases from V and 1 base from J, with 7 bases between. CDR1 and CDR2 from the germline V gene are SQVTM and ANQGSEA. The chain's CDR3 is CSVDTGSGNTIYF. Here the CDR3 DNA reads TGCAGCGTTGACACAGGTTCTGGAAACACCATATATTTT.

The V gene is TRBV7-9, the J gene TRBJ2-3, with 11 nucleotides matching TRBD2. The CDR3 is 16 amino acids. Germline loops: CDR1 SEHNR, CDR2 FQNEAQ (reference sequence). V was pared by 4 bases and J by 3 bases, with 6 bases of the junction left unmatched. The CDR3 DNA reads TGTGCCAGCAGCTCCACTAGCGGGGGAATTACAGATACGCAGTATTTT. Translation: CASSSTSGGITDTQYF.

The V and J genes are TRBV5-1 and TRBJ1-4; D may be TRBD1 (6 bases). Germline V lookup: CDR1 SGHRS, CDR2 YFSETQ. This CDR3 has 14 amino acids. Trimming shortened V by 4 bases and J by 7 bases, and 14 bases separated the two germline ends. The CDR3 protein is CASSRRGAGEKLFF. Here the CDR3 DNA reads TGCGCCAGCAGCAGACGGGGGGCTGGTGAAAAACTGTTTTTT.

The CDR3 region has the DNA TGTGCCAGCAGAGGGGGGGTCTATGGCTACACCTTC. Translated: CASRGGVYGYTF. The chain has TRBV2 and TRBJ1-2, with TRBD1 as a possible D gene (6 bases). Germline lookup yields CDR1 SNHLY and CDR2 FYNNEI. Trimming stripped 6 bases from V and 4 bases from J, with 9 bases between. The CDR3 has 12 residues.

The rearrangement uses TRBV7-9 and TRBJ2-3, with 10 bases identical to TRBD2. Per the germline V gene, CDR1 is SEHNR and CDR2 is FQNEAQ (reference sequence). CDR3 length: 18 residues. Trimming took 3 bases from V and 0 from J; bases not matched to a gene: 9. CDR3 DNA sequence: TGTGCCAGCAGCTTCACGACTAGCGGGCGCTCTAGCACAGATACGCAGTATTTT. It encodes CASSFTTSGRSSTDTQYF. Full variable domain (missing parts from reference TRBV7-9 and TRBJ2-3): DTGVSQNPRHKITKRGQNVTFRCDPISEHNRLYWYRQTLGQGPEFLTYFQNEAQLEKSRLLSDRFSAERPKGSFSTLEIQRTEQGDSAMYLCASSFTTSGRSSTDTQYFGPGTRLTVL.

The J gene is TRBJ2-2, the V gene TRBV7-3, with 7 bases that match TRBD2. V lost 1 base to trimming and J lost 7 bases; unmatched junction nucleotides: 3. The CDR3 is 14 residues long. Germline V gives CDR1 SGHTA, CDR2 FQGTGA. CDR3 region: CASSLRGGIGELFF. CDR3 sequence (DNA): TGTGCCAGCAGCTTAAGGGGGGGAATCGGGGAGCTGTTTTTT.

The chain links TRBV25-1 to TRBJ2-5, with D maybe TRBD2 (7 bases). From germline, CDR1 is MGHDK and CDR2 SYGVNS. The CDR3 totals 14 residues. Trimming removed 5 bases at V and 5 bases at J, with 15 bases between. The CDR3 spells CASSHSGGWETQYF. The CDR3 nucleotides are TGTGCCAGCAGTCATTCGGGGGGCTGGGAGACCCAGTACTTC.

V and J are TRBV7-9 and TRBJ1-2; 8 bases agree with TRBD1. The CDR3 is made up of 18 amino acids. With 5 bases clipped from V and 5 bases from J, the junction kept 19 bases outside the gene matches. CDR1 is SEHNR and CDR2 is FQNEAQ in the germline V gene (reference sequence). The chain's CDR3 is CASSPLGIQGGAGYGYTF. The CDR3 nucleotides read TGTGCCAGCAGCCCTTTGGGAATACAGGGGGGAGCGGGATATGGCTACACCTTC. Full variable domain (outside the CDR3, taken from reference TRBV7-9 and TRBJ1-2): DTGVSQNPRHKITKRGQNVTFRCDPISEHNRLYWYRQTLGQGPEFLTYFQNEAQLEKSRLLSDRFSAERPKGSFSTLEIQRTEQGDSAMYLCASSPLGIQGGAGYGYTFGSGTRLTVV.

V gene TRBV27 combines with J gene TRBJ2-5; D perhaps matches TRBD2 (6 bases). The CDR3 spans 15 residues. Germline V gene lookup returns CDR1 MNHEY and CDR2 SMNVEV (reference sequence). With 3 bases removed from V and 2 bases from J, the gap between germline ends came to 13 bases. The DNA for the CDR3 is TGTGCCAGCAGTTTCCTCAGGGAGGTACAAGAGACCCAGTACTTC. Its protein product is CASSFLREVQETQYF.

J is TRBJ1-5 and V is TRBV6-5; no definite D call. The CDR3 has 13 amino acids. Looked up from germline, CDR1 is MNHEY and CDR2 is SVGAGI. Deletions cut 3 bases from V and 5 bases from J, with 8 bases between. Written as DNA, the CDR3 is TGTGCCAGCAGTTATGAGTTTGATCAGCCCCAGCATTTT. Protein product: CASSYEFDQPQHF.

The gene calls are TRBV6-1 and TRBJ2-5; weak D call: TRBD1 (5 bases). V lost 2 bases, J lost 5 bases, and 21 bases lay in between. Germline assignment: CDR1 MNHNS and CDR2 SASEGT. The CDR3 is made up of 17 amino acids. CDR3 in amino acids: CASSESLVIGVLETQYF. The CDR3 nucleotides are TGTGCCAGCAGTGAAAGCCTGGTCATAGGGGTCTTGGAGACCCAGTACTTC.